The rows below give T cell receptor beta chains drawn from one sample of a study of blood T cells in healthy people across ages. TCRdb reanalysed the 5' RACE reads using MiXCR and keeps one entry per CDR3 protein. The repertoire holds roughly 650,000 distinct CDR3 sequences, with roughly 32% as singletons. The sequenced sample consisted of blood. These receptors were collected from a woman aged 80 or over in good health. Both conserved end residues are part of each CDR3. The D gene is left open where the match is weak. For some rows the clone size is stated as once, few or many, or as a class when expanded; others skip it.

>TRBV6-2/TRBV6-3|many|TRBJ2-1|TRBD2
CASMGTSGFRLSYNEQFF
TGTGCCAGCATGGGGACTAGCGGATTTAGACTCTCCTACAATGAGCAGTTCTTC
>TRBV2|few|TRBJ1-5|TRBD1
CASRTGAGIGNQPQHF
TGTGCCAGCAGAACAGGGGCAGGGATCGGCAATCAGCCCCAGCATTTT
>TRBV20-1|many|TRBJ2-1|TRBD2
CSRTSGYNEQFF
TGCAGTAGGACTAGCGGATACAATGAGCAGTTCTTC
>TRBV11-2|NA|TRBJ2-7|TRBD1
CASSPRQGTLEAQYF
TGTGCCAGCAGCCCGCGACAGGGGACATTGGAGGCCCAGTACTTC
>TRBV7-7|many|TRBJ2-7|TRBD1
CASSPDRFTYEQYF
TGTGCCAGCAGCCCGGACAGGTTCACCTACGAGCAGTACTTC
>TRBV20-1|once|TRBJ1-2|TRBD1
CSAPQGTAYGYTF
TGCAGTGCCCCCCAGGGGACAGCCTATGGCTACACCTTC
>TRBV10-2|NA|TRBJ2-1|TRBD1
CASSDGTGRLAVQFF
TGCGCCAGCAGTGATGGGACAGGGAGGCTAGCGGTTCAGTTCTTC
>TRBV5-1|many|TRBJ2-1|TRBD2
CASSLRGVGYNEQFF
TGCGCCAGCAGCTTACGGGGGGTTGGCTACAATGAGCAGTTCTTC
>TRBV20-1|NA|TRBJ2-7|NA
CSARPQPVYEQYF
TGCAGTGCTAGACCCCAACCGGTTTACGAGCAGTACTTC
>TRBV10-3|NA|TRBJ1-1|TRBD1
CAIRDRGSTEAFF
TGTGCCATCCGGGACAGGGGGAGCACTGAAGCTTTCTTT
>TRBV6-5|NA|TRBJ2-7|NA
CASSELGRQLYEQYF
TGTGCCAGCAGTGAACTTGGGAGACAACTATACGAGCAGTACTTC
>TRBV5-1|NA|TRBJ2-7|NA
CASRLLGAYEQYF
TGCGCCAGCAGACTTCTTGGCGCCTACGAGCAGTACTTC
>TRBV12-1|many|TRBJ2-5|NA
CASSTSGGREETQYF
TGTGCCAGCAGCACTAGCGGGGGACGAGAGGAGACCCAGTACTTC
>TRBV5-4|few|TRBJ1-1|NA
CASSLTGRLTEAFF
TGTGCCAGCAGCTTGACAGGGAGATTAACTGAAGCTTTCTTT
>TRBV12-3/TRBV12-4|NA|TRBJ2-3|TRBD2
CASTWTSADAQYF
TGTGCCAGCACATGGACTAGCGCAGATGCGCAGTATTTT
>TRBV10-3|once|TRBJ2-1|TRBD2
CAISAYSGDYNEQFF
TGTGCCATCAGTGCCTATAGCGGGGACTACAATGAGCAGTTCTTC
>TRBV20-1|few|TRBJ2-7|NA
CSARSQTGNEQYF
TGCAGTGCTAGGTCCCAGACAGGAAACGAGCAGTACTTC
>TRBV6-6|many|TRBJ2-5|NA
CASSYVQGTGETQYF
TGTGCCAGCAGTTACGTGCAGGGCACGGGTGAGACCCAGTACTTC
>TRBV20-1|many|TRBJ2-5|NA
CSAGVYGTHEETQYF
TGCAGTGCTGGCGTTTACGGGACGCATGAAGAGACCCAGTACTTC
>TRBV30|few|TRBJ2-3|NA
CASLGGALTDTQYF
TGTGCCAGCCTTGGGGGGGCTCTCACAGATACGCAGTATTTT
>TRBV7-6|NA|TRBJ2-2|NA
CASSLLRGPGTGELFF
TGTGCCAGCAGCTTACTCCGGGGGCCGGGCACCGGGGAGCTGTTTTTT
>TRBV27|many|TRBJ1-2|NA
CASTTGERGYGYTF
TGTGCCAGCACCACGGGGGAGCGGGGCTATGGCTACACCTTC
>TRBV27|NA|TRBJ2-7|TRBD2
CASRRSGGANEQYF
TGTGCCAGCAGGCGTAGCGGGGGGGCAAACGAGCAGTACTTC
>TRBV20-1|NA|TRBJ2-3|TRBD2
CSACRLAGGGGDTQYF
TGCAGTGCTTGTCGTCTAGCGGGAGGCGGCGGAGATACGCAGTATTTT
>TRBV7-3|NA|TRBJ2-1|NA
CASSLINNEQFF
TGTGCCAGCAGCTTAATTAACAATGAGCAGTTCTTC
>TRBV9|NA|TRBJ2-3|TRBD2
CASRPGLAGASSTDTQYF
TGTGCCAGCAGACCTGGACTAGCGGGGGCCTCTAGCACAGATACGCAGTATTTT
>TRBV7-3|NA|TRBJ2-1|NA
CASSLNGGEQFF
TGTGCCAGCAGCTTAAATGGGGGTGAGCAGTTCTTC
>TRBV5-6|NA|TRBJ2-3|NA
CASSLAQAGTDTQYF
TGTGCCAGCAGCTTGGCTCAGGCTGGCACAGATACGCAGTATTTT
>TRBV3-1|many|TRBJ1-2|NA
CASSQSGEYGYTF
TGTGCCAGCAGCCAGTCAGGGGAGTATGGCTACACCTTC
>TRBV25-1|few|TRBJ2-3|TRBD2
CASTDLKLAGGADTQYF
TGTGCCAGCACGGACCTCAAACTAGCGGGGGGAGCAGATACGCAGTATTTT
>TRBV30|many|TRBJ2-1|TRBD2
CAWNRGGDNEQFF
TGTGCCTGGAATCGCGGGGGTGACAATGAGCAGTTCTTC
>TRBV5-1|few|TRBJ2-2|NA
CASSRSGRGSTGELFF
TGCGCCAGCAGCCGATCTGGACGTGGGAGTACCGGGGAGCTGTTTTTT
>TRBV30|many|TRBJ1-5|NA
CAWSVSSNQPQHF
TGTGCCTGGAGTGTTAGTAGCAATCAGCCCCAGCATTTT
>TRBV3-1|few|TRBJ1-1|NA
CASSQLGIGTEAFF
TGTGCCAGCAGCCAACTCGGTATCGGGACTGAAGCTTTCTTT
>TRBV5-6|many|TRBJ2-4|NA
CASSLIGGGKNIQYF
TGTGCCAGCAGCTTGATTGGGGGCGGGAAAAACATTCAGTACTTC
>TRBV4-1|NA|TRBJ2-1|NA
CASSQDLGVPSYNEQFF
TGCGCCAGCAGCCAAGATCTGGGAGTCCCCTCCTACAATGAGCAGTTCTTC
>TRBV6-6|many|TRBJ2-7|TRBD1
CASRRGQGSYEQYF
TGTGCCAGCAGGAGGGGACAGGGGTCCTACGAGCAGTACTTC
>TRBV20-1|many|TRBJ2-7|NA
CSARDPRVGDLAYEQYF
TGCAGTGCTAGAGATCCTCGGGTAGGGGACTTGGCCTACGAGCAGTACTTC
>TRBV5-1|NA|TRBJ2-2|TRBD2
CASSLEGLAGPGELFF
TGCGCCAGCAGCTTGGAGGGACTAGCGGGTCCCGGGGAGCTGTTTTTT
>TRBV24-1|few|TRBJ2-1|TRBD1
CATSDSSTGGSYNEQFF
TGTGCCACCAGTGATTCGTCGACAGGGGGCTCCTACAATGAGCAGTTCTTC
>TRBV14|NA|TRBJ2-1|NA
CASSQDRGYEQFF
TGTGCCAGCAGCCAAGATAGGGGGTATGAGCAGTTCTTC
>TRBV20-1|NA|TRBJ2-3|TRBD1
CSARDRGTGSTDTQYF
TGCAGTGCTAGAGATCGGGGGACAGGGTCCACAGATACGCAGTATTTT
>TRBV12-3/TRBV12-4|NA|TRBJ2-3|TRBD1
CASSLVAGGGTDAQYF
TGTGCCAGCAGTTTGGTGGCAGGGGGTGGTACAGATGCGCAATATTTT
>TRBV4-1|many|TRBJ1-6|NA
CASTDSYNSPLHF
TGCGCCAGCACTGACTCCTATAATTCACCCCTCCACTTT
>TRBV7-3|many|TRBJ2-3|TRBD2
CASSPLAGLSADTQYF
TGTGCCAGCAGCCCACTAGCGGGCCTGTCCGCAGATACGCAGTATTTT
>TRBV11-2|NA|TRBJ1-2|NA
CSSSFRANYGYTF
TGTTCCAGCAGCTTTAGAGCTAACTATGGCTACACCTTC
>TRBV11-2|many|TRBJ1-1|NA
CASSLVRTEAFF
TGTGCCAGCAGTTTAGTGAGGACTGAAGCTTTCTTT
>TRBV11-2|NA|TRBJ2-5|NA
CASSYSRQGGKQYF
TGTGCCAGCAGCTACTCTCGACAGGGAGGAAAGCAGTACTTC
>TRBV11-1|few|TRBJ1-1|NA
CASSLGKGQGNTEAFF
TGTGCCAGCAGCTTAGGGAAGGGGCAAGGAAACACTGAAGCTTTCTTT
>TRBV28|NA|TRBJ1-1|NA
CASSASPVRDTEAFF
TGTGCCAGCAGTGCGTCCCCGGTACGGGACACTGAAGCTTTCTTT
>TRBV20-1|many|TRBJ2-7|NA
CSARDSGAVTNYEQYF
TGCAGTGCTAGAGATTCCGGGGCAGTGACAAACTACGAGCAGTACTTC